Following are 4 T cell receptor beta chains from one sample sequenced in a study of blood T cells in healthy people across ages. The use of a sample-barcoded 5' primer and a J-beta primer mix characterized a second PCR of about 6 to 11 cycles. TCRdb re-called the 5' RACE reads with MiXCR, one entry per CDR3 protein. The sample holds around 1,800,000 distinct CDR3 sequences, about two fifths seen once. Sequencing input: blood. The receptors here all came from a human donor in good health.

The rearrangement links TRBV27 to TRBJ1-6, with no clear D. The CDR3 is 14 amino acids. Trimming shortened V by 6 bases and J by 9 bases, and 15 bases separated the two germline ends. The germline V gene has CDR1 MNHEY and CDR2 SMNVEV (reference sequence). The CDR3 spells CASRGRLKGSPLHF. CDR3 bases: TGTGCCAGCAGAGGAAGACTCAAGGGTTCACCCCTCCACTTT.

This clonotype was counted a few times. The rearrangement uses TRBV20-1 and TRBJ2-7; TRBD1 matches 9 bases. This CDR3 has 14 amino acids. V dropped 1 base and J dropped 3; count of bases not matched to a gene: 4. Per the germline V gene, CDR1 is DFQATT and CDR2 is SNEGSKA (reference sequence). This chain's CDR3 is CSARGGTGIYEQYF. Here the CDR3 DNA reads TGCAGTGCTAGAGGCGGGACAGGGATCTACGAGCAGTACTTC.

On this clonotype: An end of the junction does not agree with germline; a read error may underlie this. This chain connects TRBV3-1 to TRBJ2-1; TRBD2 aligns across 11 bases. From germline, CDR1 is LGHDT and CDR2 YNNKEL (reference sequence). CDR3 length: 18 amino acids. Here the CDR3 DNA reads TGTACCAGCAGCCAAGATCCCCGACTAGCGGGGATCTACAATGAGCGGTTCTTC. Its translation: CTSSQDPRLAGIYNERFF.

In its sample, this clonotype was seen a few times. The rearrangement uses TRBV29-1 and TRBJ2-3; TRBD1 aligns across 11 bases. CDR1 and CDR2 (germline): SQVTM, ANQGSEA. This CDR3 spans 14 amino acids. J was trimmed by 6 bases and V by 1 base; bases with no gene match: 3. CDR3 residues: CSVEGTGGVDTQYF. In DNA, the CDR3 is TGCAGCGTTGAAGGGACAGGGGGCGTGGATACGCAGTATTTT.